This T cell receptor beta chain is drawn from a study of blood T cell repertoires in COVID-19. The wider study: Samples of COVID-19 (acute and convalescent) were obtained from the United States, Italy and Spain. T cells, B-cell-depleted T cells, or PBMCs supplied cDNA or gDNA.

The CDR3 length is 13 residues. Between the trimmed V and J ends, which lost 8 bases and 4 bases, there was a span of 11 bases. Looked up from germline, CDR1 is MDHEN and CDR2 is SYDVKM. In the original processing: The authors estimated nucleated cell counts from reference gene primer amplification. Profiling relied on immunoSEQ multiplex PCR, and the TCRdb table lists in-frame clones only, not all of them. V, J and clone size are those of that table, while D and trimming were read from the DNA. The data show roughly 42,000 clones, with more than 80% seen just once and about 0.34% held by the top ten.

The gene calls are TRBV28 and TRBJ1-4; D is ambiguous. Source material: peripheral blood. The sequence derives from a man between 50 and 59 years old with COVID-19, enrolled during active disease. The CDR3 is CASARTINEKLFF. The CDR3 DNA follows: TGTGCCAGCGCGCGAACCATTAATGAAAAACTGTTTTTT.